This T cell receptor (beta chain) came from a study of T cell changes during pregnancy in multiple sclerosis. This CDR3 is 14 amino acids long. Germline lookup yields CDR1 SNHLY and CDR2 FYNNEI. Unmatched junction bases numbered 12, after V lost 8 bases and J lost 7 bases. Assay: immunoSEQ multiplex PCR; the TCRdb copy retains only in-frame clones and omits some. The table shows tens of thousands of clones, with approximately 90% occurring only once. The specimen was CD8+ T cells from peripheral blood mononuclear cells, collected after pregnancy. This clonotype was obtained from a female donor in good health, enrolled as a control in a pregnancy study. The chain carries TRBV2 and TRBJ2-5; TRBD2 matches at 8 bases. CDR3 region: CASGGLGEKGTQYF. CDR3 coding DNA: TGTGCCAGCGGGGGACTAGGGGAGAAGGGGACCCAGTACTTC.